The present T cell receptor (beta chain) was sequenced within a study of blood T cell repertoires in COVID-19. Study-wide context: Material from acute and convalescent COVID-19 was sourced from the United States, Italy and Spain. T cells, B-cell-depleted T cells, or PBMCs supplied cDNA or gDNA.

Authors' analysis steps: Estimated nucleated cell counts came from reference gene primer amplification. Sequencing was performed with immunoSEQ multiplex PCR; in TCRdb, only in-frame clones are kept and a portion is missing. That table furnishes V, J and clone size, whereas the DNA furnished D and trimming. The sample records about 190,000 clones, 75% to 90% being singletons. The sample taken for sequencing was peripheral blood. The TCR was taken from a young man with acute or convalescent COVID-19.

This chain's CDR3 is CASKAIGDRYNQPQHF. The CDR3 DNA is TGTGCCAGCAAGGCTATCGGGGACAGGTACAATCAGCCCCAGCATTTT. The rearrangement joins TRBV28 to TRBJ1-5, with 8 bases aligning to TRBD1. Germline V gene lookup returns CDR1 MDHEN and CDR2 SYDVKM. The CDR3 contains 16 residues. Trimming cost V 7 bases and J 3 bases; bases outside gene matches: 11.